The sequence of this T cell receptor (beta chain) was determined in a study of vaccination effects on CD4 cells after COVID-19. After expansion with viral peptide pools in the ViraFEST assay, antigen-specific CD4+ T cells were sequenced. Subsequent to 10 days of culture, CD4+ T cells were isolated. Profiled with immunoSEQ multiplex PCR; TCRdb holds only in-frame clones, not every one. The repertoire consists of tens of thousands of clones, with approximately 81% occurring once and the leading ten covering approximately 1.7%. Study-wide points: Missing from the study were early post-infection timepoints, and its convalescent patients were few.

To note about this clone: No antigen is known for it.

V was pared by 1 base and J by 2 bases, with 8 bases between. The germline V gene has CDR1 SGHNT and CDR2 YENEEA. The CDR3 sequence is 15 residues long. Sequenced material: CD4+ T cells from PBMCs cultured with HCoV-229E spike peptides, taken before COVID-19 vaccination. The J gene is TRBJ2-2, the V gene TRBV11-3; D may match TRBD1 or TRBD2 (5 bases each). The sequence was collected from a human donor who received a COVID-19 vaccine. The CDR3 reads CASSLGGSNTGELFF. In nucleotides, the CDR3 is TGTGCCAGCAGCTTAGGGGGGAGCAACACCGGGGAGCTGTTTTTT.